This is a list of T cell receptor beta chains from one sample in a study of quantifying T cell responses using KT2 cells. TCRdb redid the calling of the UMI-ligation and nested PCR reads with MiXCR, one entry per CDR3 protein. The sample has 40,000 or so distinct CDR3 sequences, 15% to 20% seen once. The sample consisted of PBMCs spiked with cells of the T cell clone KT2. The receptor set was obtained from a human donor. Both conserved end residues are part of each CDR3. Each record gives: clone size, J gene, D gene, V gene, CDR3 protein, CDR3 DNA. A D gene is named only where the DNA matches it firmly. The size of a clone is reported for some rows only, either as once, few or many, or as a class for expanded clones.

>few|TRBJ1-1|-|TRBV7-2
CASRSGVATEAFF
TGTGCCAGCAGGTCAGGGGTGGCCACTGAAGCTTTCTTT
>-|TRBJ1-5|-|TRBV21-1
CASSRQGGNQPQHF
TGTGCCAGCAGCAGACAGGGAGGCAATCAGCCCCAGCATTTT
>once|TRBJ2-5|-|TRBV20-1
CSAGLQQETQYF
TGCAGTGCTGGACTACAACAAGAGACCCAGTACTTC
>-|TRBJ1-1|-|TRBV7-6
CASSRAGTEAFF
TGTGCCAGCAGCCGCGCAGGAACTGAAGCTTTCTTT
>few|TRBJ2-7|-|TRBV20-1
CSASPGGDEQYF
TGCAGTGCTAGCCCTGGGGGAGACGAGCAGTACTTC
>-|TRBJ2-7|-|TRBV5-1
CASSWEYEQYF
TGCGCCAGCAGCTGGGAGTACGAGCAGTACTTC
>few|TRBJ1-2|-|TRBV6-2/TRBV6-3
CASKDGPYGYTF
TGTGCCAGCAAAGACGGACCCTATGGCTACACCTTC
>-|TRBJ1-1|-|TRBV5-1
CASSLGIGVRTTEAFF
TGCGCCAGCAGCTTGGGTATTGGGGTTCGGACCACTGAAGCTTTCTTT
>-|TRBJ1-1|-|TRBV6-1
CASSTHRNTEAFF
TGTGCCAGCAGTACGCACAGAAACACTGAAGCTTTCTTT
>few|TRBJ1-6|-|TRBV12-3/TRBV12-4
CASRGTAIRNSPLHF
TGTGCCAGCAGAGGGACGGCCATCCGTAATTCACCCCTCCACTTT
>many|TRBJ2-1|TRBD2|TRBV2
CASKLAGESREQFF
TGTGCCAGCAAGTTAGCGGGGGAATCACGGGAGCAGTTCTTC
>-|TRBJ1-5|TRBD1|TRBV7-8
CASSPVRDRFNQPQHF
TGTGCCAGCAGCCCTGTGAGGGACAGATTCAATCAGCCCCAGCATTTT
>few|TRBJ2-7|TRBD2|TRBV5-6
CASSPGTSGIVTYEQYF
TGTGCCAGCAGCCCTGGGACTAGCGGGATCGTAACCTACGAGCAGTACTTC
>many|TRBJ2-2|-|TRBV6-5
CASIGDTGELFF
TGTGCCAGCATAGGAGACACCGGGGAGCTGTTTTTT
>few|TRBJ2-3|TRBD1|TRBV20-1
CSATRGGQGPDTQYF
TGCAGTGCTACGAGGGGAGGACAGGGACCAGATACGCAGTATTTT
>-|TRBJ2-2|TRBD1|TRBV3-1
CASSQLGTGDTGELFF
TGTGCCAGCAGCCAACTCGGGACAGGGGACACCGGGGAGCTGTTTTTT
>-|TRBJ1-1|TRBD1|TRBV3-1
CASGWSGQEAFF
TGTGCCAGCGGGTGGTCGGGACAGGAAGCTTTCTTT
>-|TRBJ2-3|TRBD2|TRBV7-2
CASSFSGSTDTQYF
TGTGCCAGCAGCTTTAGCGGGAGTACAGATACGCAGTATTTT
>-|TRBJ2-7|-|TRBV12-3/TRBV12-4
CASSFRPPPWGNEQYF
TGTGCCAGCAGTTTCAGGCCGCCCCCCTGGGGGAACGAGCAGTACTTC
>-|TRBJ2-1|TRBD2|TRBV7-8
CASSSAGDYGEQFF
TGTGCCAGCAGCTCTGCGGGAGATTATGGGGAGCAGTTCTTC
>few|TRBJ1-1|TRBD1|TRBV6-6
CASLRDRDTEAFF
TGTGCCAGCCTCCGGGACAGGGACACTGAAGCTTTCTTT
>-|TRBJ1-4|-|TRBV6-5
CASRRTATNEKLFF
TGTGCCAGCAGAAGGACAGCAACTAATGAAAAACTGTTTTTT
>many|TRBJ2-7|-|TRBV24-1
CATSSQTSYEQYF
TGTGCCACCAGTAGCCAGACTTCGTACGAGCAGTACTTC
>-|TRBJ2-7|-|TRBV7-9
CASSRPQSLGGDYEQYF
TGTGCCAGCAGCCGCCCCCAGTCTCTAGGAGGAGATTACGAGCAGTACTTC
>-|TRBJ2-5|-|TRBV7-8
CASSHETQYF
TGTGCCAGCAGCCACGAGACCCAGTACTTC
>many|TRBJ2-1|TRBD2|TRBV15
CATSTLAGEQFF
TGTGCCACCAGCACCTTAGCGGGTGAGCAGTTCTTC
>many|TRBJ2-1|TRBD1|TRBV13
CASSLGAGGGIYNEQFF
TGTGCCAGCAGCTTAGGGGCAGGGGGCGGAATATACAATGAGCAGTTCTTC
>few|TRBJ1-2|-|TRBV19
CASSTKGFYGYTF
TGTGCCAGTAGTACCAAGGGTTTCTATGGCTACACCTTC
>few|TRBJ2-1|-|TRBV20-1
CSARDLGGRGYNEQFF
TGCAGTGCTAGAGATTTGGGTGGGAGAGGTTACAATGAGCAGTTCTTC
>few|TRBJ1-6|-|TRBV7-8
CASSFDRLNSPLHF
TGTGCCAGCAGCTTCGACAGGCTTAATTCACCCCTCCACTTT
>few|TRBJ1-3|-|TRBV30
CAWSASYGNTIYF
TGTGCCTGGAGTGCTTCTTACGGAAACACCATATATTTT
>-|TRBJ1-3|-|TRBV30
CAWGTDGNTIYF
TGTGCCTGGGGGACGGATGGAAACACCATATATTTT